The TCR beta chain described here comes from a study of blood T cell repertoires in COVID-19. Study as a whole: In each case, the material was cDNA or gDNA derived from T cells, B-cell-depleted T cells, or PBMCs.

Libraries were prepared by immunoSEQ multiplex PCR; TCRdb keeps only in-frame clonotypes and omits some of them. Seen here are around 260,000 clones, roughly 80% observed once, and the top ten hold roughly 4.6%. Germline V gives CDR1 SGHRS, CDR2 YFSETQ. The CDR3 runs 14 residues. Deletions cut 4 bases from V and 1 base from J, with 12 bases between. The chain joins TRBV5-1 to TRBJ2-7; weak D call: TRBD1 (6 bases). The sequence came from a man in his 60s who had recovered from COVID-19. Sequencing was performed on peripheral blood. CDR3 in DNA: TGCGCCAGCAGCCAAGGGGACAATTCCTACGAGCAGTACTTC. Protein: CASSQGDNSYEQYF.